The TCR beta chain under discussion was sequenced for a study of response to subunit inactivated influenza vaccine. Using its own MiXCR run on the RT-PCR reads, TCRdb lists one record per CDR3 protein. The table records about 500,000 distinct CDR3 sequences, approximately 15% of them present only once. This clonotype has a count of ten or more. This TCR was recovered from a man in his fifties or sixties who received an inactivated influenza vaccine. Sequencing used CD4+ T cells sorted from PBMCs, obtained roughly 24 months after vaccination.

CDR3 protein: CASSSGTSGMDEQFF. The CDR3 DNA reads TGTGCCAGCAGCTCGGGGACTAGCGGGATGGATGAGCAGTTCTTC. This chain connects TRBV7-2 to TRBJ2-1; 13 nucleotides line up with TRBD2. V shed 4 bases and J 8 bases; nucleotides not matched to a gene: 5. Germline V gene lookup returns CDR1 SGHTA and CDR2 FQGNSA. The CDR3 extends over 15 amino acids.